These 8 T cell receptor beta chains originate from one sample sequenced in a study of T cells after yellow fever vaccination. Each CDR3 protein gets one entry after TCRdb re-called the 5' RACE reads with MiXCR. The sample lists hundreds of thousands of distinct CDR3 sequences, around 12% occurring once. The sample in question was PBMCs, obtained on the day of the yellow fever booster vaccination. All receptors derive from a man under 40 who received the YFV17D yellow fever vaccine.

In its sample, this clonotype was seen a few times. J is TRBJ2-3 and V is TRBV5-1, with D perhaps TRBD2 (5 bases). The CDR3 sequence is 14 residues long. Germline values: CDR1 SGHRS, CDR2 YFSETQ. Trimming left V 7 bases short and J 0 bases short, with 12 bases between. CDR3 sequence: CASGSEPSTDTQYF. The CDR3 DNA follows: TGCGCCAGCGGGAGCGAACCAAGCACAGATACGCAGTATTTT.

This clonotype has just one count. This chain uses TRBV20-1 with TRBJ2-5; TRBD1 is a possible D gene (5 bases). This CDR3 is built from 16 residues. Germline V gene lookup returns CDR1 DFQATT and CDR2 SNEGSKA (reference sequence). V was clipped by 3 bases and J by 4 bases, with 21 bases between them. The CDR3: CSASLRVGPYRETQYF. CDR3 in DNA: TGCAGTGCTAGTCTCCGGGTGGGGCCTTACAGAGAGACCCAGTACTTC.

This clonotype has only a few counts. V usage is TRBV11-2 and J usage is TRBJ2-3; D unresolved. This CDR3 contains 12 residues. CDR1 is SGHAT, CDR2 FQNNGV, per germline. V dropped 7 bases and J dropped 6 bases, with 11 bases sitting between them. CDR3 in DNA: TGTGCCAGCAATAAAGGGTCTGATACGCAGTATTTT. As protein: CASNKGSDTQYF.

This clonotype was seen only a few times. This CDR3 reads CASSPRQNEKLFF. CDR3 in DNA: TGCGCCAGCAGCCCCCGACAGAATGAAAAACTGTTTTTT. This chain uses TRBV4-3 with TRBJ1-4, with a possible D match to TRBD1 (5 bases). The germline V and J ends were trimmed by 4 bases and 5 bases, with 8 bases remaining between them. The germline V gene encodes CDR1 LGHNA and CDR2 YSLEER. There are 13 residues in the CDR3.

This chain links TRBV7-2 with TRBJ2-5; no firm D call. The CDR3 runs to 13 residues. Trimming stripped 1 base from V and 4 bases from J, with 7 bases between. CDR1 is SGHTA and CDR2 is FQGNSA in the germline V gene. The CDR3 sequence: CASSLVMGETQYF. For the CDR3, the DNA is TGTGCCAGCAGCTTAGTAATGGGAGAGACCCAGTACTTC.

This clonotype was counted between two and nine times. This sequence joins TRBV7-2 and TRBJ1-4; 7 nucleotides line up with TRBD1. The germline gives CDR1 SGHTA, CDR2 FQGNSA. This CDR3 region has 15 residues. The V and J ends lost 2 bases and 7 bases, in that order; junction bases with no gene match: 7. In DNA, the CDR3 is TGTGCCAGCAGCTTATTACACAGGGGTTTTGAAAAACTGTTTTTT. Translated: CASSLLHRGFEKLFF.

This clonotype was counted ten times or more. This sequence joins TRBV20-1 and TRBJ2-5, with D unclear. The CDR3 consists of 12 residues. Germline V gives CDR1 DFQATT, CDR2 SNEGSKA (reference sequence). The V end lost 2 bases, the J end lost 3 bases, and 7 bases lay between the germline ends. CDR3 sequence: CSARREKETQYF. CDR3 nucleotides: TGCAGTGCTAGAAGAGAGAAAGAGACCCAGTACTTC.

This clonotype was counted only a few times. The rearrangement uses TRBV5-4 and TRBJ1-2; 7 bases align to TRBD1. Germline CDR1 and CDR2: SGHNT and YYREEE (reference sequence). The CDR3 is 14 residues long. The V gene end was trimmed by 4 bases and the J gene end by 2 bases; junction bases not matched to a gene: 5. CDR3 sequence: CASSGQGQNYGYTF. CDR3 bases: TGTGCCAGCAGCGGCCAGGGACAGAACTATGGCTACACCTTC.